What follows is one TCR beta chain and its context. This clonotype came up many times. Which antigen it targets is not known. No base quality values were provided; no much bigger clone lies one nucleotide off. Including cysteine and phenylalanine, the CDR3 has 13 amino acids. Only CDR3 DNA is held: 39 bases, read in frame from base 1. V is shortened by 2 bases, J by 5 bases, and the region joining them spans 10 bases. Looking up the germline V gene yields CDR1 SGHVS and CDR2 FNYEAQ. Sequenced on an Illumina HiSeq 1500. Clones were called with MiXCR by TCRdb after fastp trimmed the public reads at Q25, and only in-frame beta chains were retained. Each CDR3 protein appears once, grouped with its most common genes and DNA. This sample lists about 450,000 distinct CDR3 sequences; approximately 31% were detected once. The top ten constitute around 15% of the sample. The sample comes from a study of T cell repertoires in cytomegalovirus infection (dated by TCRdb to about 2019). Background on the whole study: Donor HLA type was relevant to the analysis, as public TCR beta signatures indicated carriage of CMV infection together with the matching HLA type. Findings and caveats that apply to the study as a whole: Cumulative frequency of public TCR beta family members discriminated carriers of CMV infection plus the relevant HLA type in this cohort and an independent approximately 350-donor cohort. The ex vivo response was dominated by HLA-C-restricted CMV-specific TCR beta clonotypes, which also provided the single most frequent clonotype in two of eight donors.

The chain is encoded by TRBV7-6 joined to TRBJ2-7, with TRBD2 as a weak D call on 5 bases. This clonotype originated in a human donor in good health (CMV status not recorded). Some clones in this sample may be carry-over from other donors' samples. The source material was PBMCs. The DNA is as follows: TGTGCCAGCAGCTTACTCGGGGAGCACGAGCAGTACTTC. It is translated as CASSLLGEHEQYF.